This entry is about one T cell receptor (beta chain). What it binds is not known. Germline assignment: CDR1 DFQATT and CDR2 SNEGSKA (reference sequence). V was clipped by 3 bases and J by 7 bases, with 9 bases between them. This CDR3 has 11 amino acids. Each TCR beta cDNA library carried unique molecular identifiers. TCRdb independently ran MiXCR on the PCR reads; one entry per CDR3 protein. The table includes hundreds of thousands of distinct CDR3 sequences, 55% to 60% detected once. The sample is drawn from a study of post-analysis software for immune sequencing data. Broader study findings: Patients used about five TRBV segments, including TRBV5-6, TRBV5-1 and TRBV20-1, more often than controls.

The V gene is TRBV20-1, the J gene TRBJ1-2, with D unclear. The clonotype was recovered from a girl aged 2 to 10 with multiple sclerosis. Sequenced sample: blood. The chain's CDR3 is CSASGRLGYTF. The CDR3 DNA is TGCAGTGCTAGTGGGAGACTTGGCTACACCTTC.